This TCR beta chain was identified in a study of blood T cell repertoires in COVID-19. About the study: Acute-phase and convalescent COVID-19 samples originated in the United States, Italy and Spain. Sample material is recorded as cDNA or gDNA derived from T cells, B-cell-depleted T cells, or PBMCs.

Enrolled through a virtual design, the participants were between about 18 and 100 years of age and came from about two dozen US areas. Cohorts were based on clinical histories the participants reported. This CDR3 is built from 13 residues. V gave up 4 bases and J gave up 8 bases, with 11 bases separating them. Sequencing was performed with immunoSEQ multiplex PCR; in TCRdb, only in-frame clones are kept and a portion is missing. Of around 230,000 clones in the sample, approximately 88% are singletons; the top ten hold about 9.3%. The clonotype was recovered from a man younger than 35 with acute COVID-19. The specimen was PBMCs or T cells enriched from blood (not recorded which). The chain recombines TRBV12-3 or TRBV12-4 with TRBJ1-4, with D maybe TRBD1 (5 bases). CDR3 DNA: TGTGCCAGCAGTTCGACAGTAGGGGAAAAACTGTTTTTT. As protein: CASSSTVGEKLFF.